Listed here are 14 T cell receptor beta chains from one sample, sequenced in a study of blood T cells in healthy people across ages. Sample-barcoded 5' priming and a J-beta primer mix drove a second PCR of 7 to 11 cycles. TCRdb re-derived calls from the 5' RACE reads in MiXCR, one entry per CDR3 protein. The sample shows nearly 1 million distinct CDR3 sequences, roughly 51% of them seen only once. The sample comprised blood. The source is a woman aged 55-70 years in good health.

The rearrangement joins TRBV30 to TRBJ2-7; D remains unclear. This CDR3 has 12 residues. Trimming took off 4 bases at V and 6 bases at J, with 13 bases between the two ends. Germline lookup yields CDR1 GTSNPN and CDR2 SVGIG (reference sequence). This CDR3 reads CAWTPHGFEQYF. DNA of the CDR3: TGTGCCTGGACCCCGCATGGGTTCGAGCAGTACTTC.

The V and J genes are TRBV24-1 and TRBJ2-3, with TRBD2 matching 9 bases. CDR1 and CDR2 from the germline V gene are KGHDR and SFDVKD. The V and J ends lost 7 bases and 6 bases, in that order; junction bases with no gene match: 25. The CDR3 loop spans 20 amino acids. CDR3 nucleotides: TGTGCCACCAGACCTGGGGGGGCGAAAAGGAGACTAGCGGCCCCCGATACGCAGTATTTT. It codes for CATRPGGAKRRLAAPDTQYF.

This clonotype occurred a few times. The chain is built from TRBV7-2 and TRBJ2-3, with 10 bases that match TRBD1. Germline trimming cut 1 base from V and 4 bases from J; bases unmatched to any gene: 5. Germline V CDR1 and CDR2: SGHTA, FQGNSA. This CDR3 is 16 amino acids long. The CDR3 nucleotides are TGTGCCAGCAGCTTAGGGGGACAGGGGTTGTCAGATACGCAGTATTTT. Its translation: CASSLGGQGLSDTQYF.

This chain links TRBV28 with TRBJ2-7, with 12 bases matching TRBD1. This CDR3 contains 22 residues. The germline V gene encodes CDR1 MDHEN and CDR2 SYDVKM. The V gene end was trimmed by 2 bases and the J gene end by 6 bases; junction bases not matched to a gene: 26. The DNA for the CDR3 is TGTGCCAGCAGTTTACCCCCAATAACGCCCGGGACAGGGGGCGCTGAGTCCCCCGAGCAGTACTTC. Translated, it gives CASSLPPITPGTGGAESPEQYF. The full variable domain, its missing parts supplied by reference TRBV28 and TRBJ2-7, is DVKVTQSSRYLVKRTGEKVFLECVQDMDHENMFWYRQDPGLGLRLIYFSYDVKMKEKGDIPEGYSVSREKKERFSLILESASTNQTSMYLCASSLPPITPGTGGAESPEQYFGPGTRLTVT.

V usage is TRBV10-3 and J usage is TRBJ1-2; D may be TRBD1 (5 bases). CDR1 is ENHRY and CDR2 is SYGVKD in the germline V gene. V was clipped by 9 bases and J by 11 bases, with 13 bases between them. The CDR3 covers 10 residues. The CDR3 region is CAMGTTRYTF. The DNA for the CDR3 is TGTGCCATGGGGACCACCCGGTACACCTTC.

The rearrangement uses TRBV20-1 and TRBJ2-1, with D possibly TRBD1 on 5 matching bases. Germline CDR1 is DFQATT and CDR2 is SNEGSKA (reference sequence). CDR3 length: 14 amino acids. V lost 0 bases, J lost 8 bases, and 14 bases lay in between. This CDR3 is CSARDLGRGHEQFF. The CDR3 coding sequence is TGCAGTGCTAGAGATCTGGGAAGGGGCCATGAGCAGTTCTTC.

The chain links TRBV27 to TRBJ1-2; no clear D. The CDR3 is 13 amino acids. V was trimmed by 5 bases and J by 0 bases, leaving 7 bases between them. CDR1 and CDR2 from the germline V gene are MNHEY and SMNVEV (reference sequence). CDR3 in amino acids: CASSDTANYGYTF. DNA for the CDR3: TGTGCCAGCAGTGATACAGCTAACTATGGCTACACCTTC.

The chain uses TRBV4-1 and TRBJ2-2; D not certain. V lost 2 bases and J 5 bases, leaving 6 bases between the germline ends. Germline CDR1 and CDR2: MGHRA and YSYEKL. The length of the CDR3 is 13 residues. The CDR3 spells CASSQFKTGELFF. In nucleotides, the CDR3 is TGCGCCAGCAGCCAATTCAAAACCGGGGAGCTGTTTTTT.

In its sample, this clonotype was seen a few times. This chain links TRBV7-2 with TRBJ1-2; D is possibly TRBD1 (6 bases). V was clipped by 3 bases and J by 7 bases, with 9 bases between them. The CDR3 sequence is 12 residues long. The germline V gene has CDR1 SGHTA and CDR2 FQGNSA. CDR3 DNA: TGTGCCAGCAGCTTGGGGGCGGCTGGCTACACCTTC. Encoded protein: CASSLGAAGYTF.

The chain uses TRBV4-3 and TRBJ1-1, with D possibly TRBD1 on 5 matching bases. The germline V and J ends were trimmed by 1 base and 6 bases, with 18 bases remaining between them. The CDR3 has 16 amino acids. Germline V gene lookup returns CDR1 LGHNA and CDR2 YSLEER. In nucleotides, the CDR3 is TGCGCCAGCAGCCAAGCCAGCAGGGCACCCGGGGCTGAAGCTTTCTTT. Amino acids: CASSQASRAPGAEAFF.

The chain has TRBV29-1 and TRBJ2-1; 11 bases line up with TRBD2. CDR1 and CDR2 from the germline V gene are SQVTM and ANQGSEA. This CDR3 has 16 amino acids. Trimming took 5 bases from V and 6 from J; bases not matched to a gene: 12. This chain's CDR3 is CSVRGSGRVGLNEQFF. The CDR3 DNA sequence: TGCAGCGTTAGGGGTAGCGGGAGGGTTGGGCTCAATGAGCAGTTCTTC.

The V call is TRBV15, the J call TRBJ2-5; D uncertain. V lost 0 bases and J lost 2, with 10 bases in between. CDR3 length: 15 amino acids. Germline CDR1 reads LNHNV; CDR2 reads YYDKDF (reference sequence). The CDR3 loop reads CATSRDPLAQETQYF. Here the CDR3 DNA reads TGTGCCACCAGCAGAGACCCTCTGGCGCAAGAGACCCAGTACTTC. Full variable domain (missing parts from reference TRBV15 and TRBJ2-5): DAMVIQNPRYQVTQFGKPVTLSCSQTLNHNVMYWYQQKSSQAPKLLFHYYDKDFNNEADTPDNFQSRRPNTSFCFLDIRSPGLGDTAMYLCATSRDPLAQETQYFGPGTRLLVL.

The chain couples TRBV5-1 to TRBJ1-1; D unclear. The V end lost 3 bases, the J end lost 3 bases, and 9 bases lay between the germline ends. The CDR3 covers 13 residues. The V gene's germline CDR1 is SGHRS and CDR2 YFSETQ. CDR3 sequence (DNA): TGCGCCAGCAGCTCACAACACGACACTGAAGCTTTCTTT. It yields the protein CASSSQHDTEAFF.

In its sample, this clonotype was seen once. This rearrangement joins TRBV20-1 to TRBJ2-1, with no clear D. Trimming cost V 7 bases and J 5 bases, with 9 bases left between them. Germline assignment: CDR1 DFQATT and CDR2 SNEGSKA (reference sequence). This CDR3 has 11 residues. DNA for the CDR3: TGCAGTGTGGGCCCTCACAATGAGCAGTTCTTC. Residues: CSVGPHNEQFF.